This TCR beta chain appears in the sequencing data of a study of blood T cell repertoires in COVID-19. Using immunoSEQ multiplex PCR, the repertoire was profiled, and TCRdb retains in-frame clones only, with some absent. The repertoire consists of approximately 300,000 clones, with around 90% occurring once and the leading ten covering around 2.5%. V shed 2 bases, J shed 9 bases, and the junction held 7 bases outside the gene matches. The CDR3 loop spans 15 amino acids. CDR1 is LNHDA and CDR2 is SQIVND in the germline V gene (reference sequence). The chain links TRBV19 to TRBJ2-1; 10 positions match TRBD2. The sequenced sample consisted of PBMCs or T cells enriched from blood (not recorded which). This TCR came from a man in his 60s who had recovered from COVID-19. The CDR3 bases are TGTGCCAGTAGTATACAGCGGGAGGGGGTAGGTGAGCAGTTCTTC. This gives the protein CASSIQREGVGEQFF.